This T cell receptor (beta chain) came from a study of shared clonotypes between healthy human individuals. This clone appeared a few times. Its specificity is not known. CDR1 and CDR2 from the germline V gene are ENHRY and SYGVKD. This CDR3 contains 15 residues. V was shortened by 0 bases and J by 0 bases, with 8 bases between the two germline ends. The study drew its donors from healthy HIV-negative adults without recent acute infections or vaccinations. The study ran the assay at deep level. Clones were read by immunoSEQ multiplex PCR, and TCRdb kept only the in-frame ones, dropping some. This sample carries roughly 96,000 clones, roughly 45% of them seen once, and the ten largest clones take roughly 16%. Study-wide findings and caveats: Donor clonotype sharing was expected to depend on sequencing depth.

Sample: PBMCs. This receptor was taken from a woman in her thirties or forties in good health. Some clones in this sample may be carry-over from other donors' samples. V and J are TRBV10-3 and TRBJ1-1; a weak D match, TRBD1 (5 bases). CDR3 DNA sequence: TGTGCCATCAGTGAGTCGGGGCGCATGAACACTGAAGCTTTCTTT. Amino acids: CAISESGRMNTEAFF.